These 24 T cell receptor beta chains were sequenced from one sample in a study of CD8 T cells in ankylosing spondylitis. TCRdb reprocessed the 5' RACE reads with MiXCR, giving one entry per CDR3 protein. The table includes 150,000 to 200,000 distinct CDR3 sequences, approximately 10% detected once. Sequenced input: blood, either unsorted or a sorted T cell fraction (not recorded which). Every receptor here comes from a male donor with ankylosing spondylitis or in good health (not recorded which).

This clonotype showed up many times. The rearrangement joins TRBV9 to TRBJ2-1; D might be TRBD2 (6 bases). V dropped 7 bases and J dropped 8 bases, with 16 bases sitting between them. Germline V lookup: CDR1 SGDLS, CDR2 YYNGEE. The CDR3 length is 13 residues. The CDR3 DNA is TGTGCCAGCCGGAGGGCCGGGATGGATGAGCAGTTCTTC. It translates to CASRRAGMDEQFF.

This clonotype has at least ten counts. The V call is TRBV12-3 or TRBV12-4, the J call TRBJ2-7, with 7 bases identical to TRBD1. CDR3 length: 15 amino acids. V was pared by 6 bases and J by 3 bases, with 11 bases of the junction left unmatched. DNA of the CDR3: TGTGCCAGCAGACAAGGGACAGCTAGCTACTACGAGCAGTACTTC. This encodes CASRQGTASYYEQYF.

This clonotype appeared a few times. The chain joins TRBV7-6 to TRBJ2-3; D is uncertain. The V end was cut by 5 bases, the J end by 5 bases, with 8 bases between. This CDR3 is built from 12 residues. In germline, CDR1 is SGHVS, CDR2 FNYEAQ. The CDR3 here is CASSQHEDTQYF. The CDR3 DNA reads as TGTGCCAGCAGCCAGCATGAAGATACGCAGTATTTT.

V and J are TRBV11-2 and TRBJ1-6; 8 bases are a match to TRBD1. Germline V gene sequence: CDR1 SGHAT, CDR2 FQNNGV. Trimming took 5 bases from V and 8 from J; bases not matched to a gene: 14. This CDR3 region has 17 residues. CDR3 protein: CASSLYPTDREHSPLHF. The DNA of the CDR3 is TGTGCCAGCAGCCTTTACCCGACGGACAGGGAGCATTCACCCCTCCACTTT.

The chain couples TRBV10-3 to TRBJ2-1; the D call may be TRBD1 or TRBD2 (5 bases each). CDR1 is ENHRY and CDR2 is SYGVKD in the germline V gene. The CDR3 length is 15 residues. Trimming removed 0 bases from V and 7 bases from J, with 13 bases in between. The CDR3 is CAISESGTDINEQFF. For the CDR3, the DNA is TGTGCCATCAGTGAGTCTGGGACGGATATAAATGAGCAGTTCTTC.

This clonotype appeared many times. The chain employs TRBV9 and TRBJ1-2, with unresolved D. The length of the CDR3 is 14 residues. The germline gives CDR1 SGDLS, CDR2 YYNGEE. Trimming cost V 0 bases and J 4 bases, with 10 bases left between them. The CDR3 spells CASSVGQRSYGYTF. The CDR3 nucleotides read TGTGCCAGCAGCGTAGGCCAGCGAAGCTATGGCTACACCTTC.

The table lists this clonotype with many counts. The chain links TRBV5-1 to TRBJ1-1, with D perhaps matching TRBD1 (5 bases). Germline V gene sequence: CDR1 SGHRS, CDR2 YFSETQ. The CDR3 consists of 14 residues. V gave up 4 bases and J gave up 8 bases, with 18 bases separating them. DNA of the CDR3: TGCGCCAGCAGCCGGCAGGGAAGGGAAGGGGAAGCTTTCTTT. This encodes CASSRQGREGEAFF.

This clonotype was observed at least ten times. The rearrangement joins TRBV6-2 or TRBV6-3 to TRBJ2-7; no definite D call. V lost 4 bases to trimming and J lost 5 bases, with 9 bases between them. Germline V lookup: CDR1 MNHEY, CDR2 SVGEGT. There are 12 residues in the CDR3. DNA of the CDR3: TGTGCCAGCAGTTTCCATCCAGACGAGCAGTACTTC. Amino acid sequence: CASSFHPDEQYF.

The CDR3 is CASGLSAGAYNEQFF. CDR3 DNA sequence: TGTGCCAGCGGATTATCAGCGGGGGCCTACAATGAGCAGTTCTTC. J is TRBJ2-1 and V is TRBV6-2 or TRBV6-3; 8 bases match TRBD2. The CDR3 has 15 residues. Unmatched junction bases numbered 8, after V lost 8 bases and J lost 2 bases. Germline CDR1 is MNHEY and CDR2 is SVGEGT.

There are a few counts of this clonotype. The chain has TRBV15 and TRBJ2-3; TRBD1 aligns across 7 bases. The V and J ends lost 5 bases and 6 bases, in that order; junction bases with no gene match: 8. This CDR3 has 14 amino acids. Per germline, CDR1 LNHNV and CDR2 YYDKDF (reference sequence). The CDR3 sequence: CATSSRTGSDTQYF. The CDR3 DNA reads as TGTGCCACCAGCTCACGGACAGGCTCCGATACGCAGTATTTT.

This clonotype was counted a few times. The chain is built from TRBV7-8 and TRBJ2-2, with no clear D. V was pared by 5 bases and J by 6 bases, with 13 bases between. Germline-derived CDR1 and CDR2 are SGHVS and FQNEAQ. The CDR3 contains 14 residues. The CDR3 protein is CASSGDVVAGELFF. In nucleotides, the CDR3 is TGTGCCAGCAGCGGAGACGTGGTGGCCGGGGAGCTGTTTTTT.

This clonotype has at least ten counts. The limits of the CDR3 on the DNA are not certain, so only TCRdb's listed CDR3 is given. Here the CDR3 reads CASSVRRFARGAF. The chain recombines TRBV12-3 or TRBV12-4 with TRBJ1-2. The CDR3 has 13 amino acids, counting both end residues.

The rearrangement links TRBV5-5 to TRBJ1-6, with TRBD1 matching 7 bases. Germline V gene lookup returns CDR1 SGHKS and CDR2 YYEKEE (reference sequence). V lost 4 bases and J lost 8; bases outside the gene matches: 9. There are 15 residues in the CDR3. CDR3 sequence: CASSATGTDHSPLHF. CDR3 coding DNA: TGTGCCAGCAGCGCTACCGGGACAGACCATTCACCCCTCCACTTT.

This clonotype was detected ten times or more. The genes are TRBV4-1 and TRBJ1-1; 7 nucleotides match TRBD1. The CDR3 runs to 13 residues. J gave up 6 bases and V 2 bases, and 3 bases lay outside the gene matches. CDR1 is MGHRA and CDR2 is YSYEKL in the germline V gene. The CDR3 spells CASSQNTGAEAFF. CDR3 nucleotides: TGCGCCAGCAGCCAAAATACAGGGGCTGAAGCTTTCTTT.

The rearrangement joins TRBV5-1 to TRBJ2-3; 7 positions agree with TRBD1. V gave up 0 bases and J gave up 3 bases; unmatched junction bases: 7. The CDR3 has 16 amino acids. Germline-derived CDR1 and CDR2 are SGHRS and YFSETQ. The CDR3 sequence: CASSLVGGASTDTQYF. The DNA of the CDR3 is TGCGCCAGCAGCTTGGTAGGGGGCGCGTCGACAGATACGCAGTATTTT.

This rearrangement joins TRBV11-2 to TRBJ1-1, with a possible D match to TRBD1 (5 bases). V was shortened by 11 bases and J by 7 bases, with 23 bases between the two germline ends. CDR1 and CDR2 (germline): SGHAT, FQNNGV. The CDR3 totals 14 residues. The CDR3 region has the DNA TGTGCCGGAATGGGACGGAGCTGGAAGGATGAAGCTTTCTTT. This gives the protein CAGMGRSWKDEAFF.

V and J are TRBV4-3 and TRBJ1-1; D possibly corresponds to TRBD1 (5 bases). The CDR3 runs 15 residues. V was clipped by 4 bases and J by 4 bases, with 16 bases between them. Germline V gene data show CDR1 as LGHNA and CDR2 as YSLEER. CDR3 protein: CASSPSGGMGTEAFF. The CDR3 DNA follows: TGCGCCAGCAGCCCCAGCGGGGGGATGGGCACTGAAGCTTTCTTT.

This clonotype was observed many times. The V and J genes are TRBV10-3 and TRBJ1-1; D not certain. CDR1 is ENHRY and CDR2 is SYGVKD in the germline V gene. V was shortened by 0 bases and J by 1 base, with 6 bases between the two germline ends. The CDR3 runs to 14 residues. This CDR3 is CAISESGGNTEAFF. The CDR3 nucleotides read TGTGCCATCAGTGAGTCGGGAGGGAACACTGAAGCTTTCTTT.

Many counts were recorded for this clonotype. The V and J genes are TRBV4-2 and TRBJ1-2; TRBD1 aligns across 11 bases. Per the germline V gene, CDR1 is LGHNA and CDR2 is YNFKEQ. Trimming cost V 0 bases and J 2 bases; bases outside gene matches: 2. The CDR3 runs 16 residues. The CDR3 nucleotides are TGTGCCAGCAGCCAAGATGGGGACAGGGGGAACTATGGCTACACCTTC. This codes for CASSQDGDRGNYGYTF.

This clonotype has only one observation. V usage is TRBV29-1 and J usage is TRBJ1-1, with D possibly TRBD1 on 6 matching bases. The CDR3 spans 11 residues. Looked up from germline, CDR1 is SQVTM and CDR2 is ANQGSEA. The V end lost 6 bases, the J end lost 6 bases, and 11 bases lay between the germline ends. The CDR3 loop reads CSVPKGAEAFF. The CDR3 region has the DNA TGCAGCGTCCCAAAGGGGGCTGAAGCTTTCTTT.

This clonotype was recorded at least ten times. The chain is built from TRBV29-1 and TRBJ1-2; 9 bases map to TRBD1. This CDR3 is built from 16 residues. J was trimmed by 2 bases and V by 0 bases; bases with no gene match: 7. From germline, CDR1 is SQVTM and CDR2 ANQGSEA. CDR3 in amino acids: CSVEDGPGQGNYGYTF. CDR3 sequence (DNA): TGCAGCGTTGAAGATGGGCCGGGACAGGGAAACTATGGCTACACCTTC.

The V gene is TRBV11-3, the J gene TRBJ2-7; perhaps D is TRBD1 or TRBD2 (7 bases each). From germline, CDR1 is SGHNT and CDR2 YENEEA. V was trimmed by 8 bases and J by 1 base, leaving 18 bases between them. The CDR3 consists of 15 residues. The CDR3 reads CASSPGGQLSYEQYF. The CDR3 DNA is TGTGCCAGCTCTCCGGGGGGACAGCTATCCTACGAGCAGTACTTC.

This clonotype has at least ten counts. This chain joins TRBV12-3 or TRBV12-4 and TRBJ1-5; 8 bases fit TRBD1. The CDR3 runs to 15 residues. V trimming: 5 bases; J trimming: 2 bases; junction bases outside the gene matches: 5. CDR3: CASSEPGQGNQPQHF. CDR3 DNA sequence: TGTGCCAGCAGTGAACCGGGACAGGGCAATCAGCCCCAGCATTTT.

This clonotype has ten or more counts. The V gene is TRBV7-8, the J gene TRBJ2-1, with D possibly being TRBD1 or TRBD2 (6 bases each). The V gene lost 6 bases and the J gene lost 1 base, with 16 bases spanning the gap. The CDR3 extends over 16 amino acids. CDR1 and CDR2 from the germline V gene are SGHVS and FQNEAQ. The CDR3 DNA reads TGTGCCAGCAGGTCAGGGGCGGGATCGTCCTACAATGAGCAGTTCTTC. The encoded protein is CASRSGAGSSYNEQFF.